The 20 T cell receptor beta chains below were found in one sample sequenced in a study of blood T cell repertoires in COVID-19. Data came from immunoSEQ multiplex PCR; TCRdb stores just in-frame clones and leaves some out. The top ten hold 9% to 9.5% of the sample, which has fewer than 350,000 clones, approximately 91% seen once. Sequencing used peripheral blood. These receptors originate from a man aged 18 to 30 with active or convalescent COVID-19.

The chain couples TRBV9 to TRBJ2-2, with D unclear. The germline CDR1 and CDR2 sequences are SGDLS and YYNGEE. Deletions cut 4 bases from V and 6 bases from J, with 10 bases between. The CDR3 consists of 13 residues. The CDR3 loop is CASSSMVSGELFF. CDR3 nucleotides: TGTGCCAGCAGCAGCATGGTTTCCGGGGAGCTGTTTTTT.

This chain connects TRBV6-2 or TRBV6-3 to TRBJ2-1; 16 bases are a match to TRBD2. Germline V lookup: CDR1 MNHEY, CDR2 SVGEGT. Trimming at V came to 0 bases and at J to 15 bases, leaving 5 bases not matched to a gene. The CDR3 covers 15 residues. The DNA of the CDR3 is TGTGCCAGCAGTTACTCGGGACTAGCGGGGGGGCGTCCGTTCTTC. Translating it yields CASSYSGLAGGRPFF.

This chain joins TRBV5-6 and TRBJ2-1, with D maybe TRBD2 (7 bases). The V gene lost 5 bases and the J gene lost 4 bases, with 19 bases spanning the gap. Germline CDR1 and CDR2: SGHDT and YYEEEE. The CDR3 consists of 16 residues. The CDR3 bases are TGTGCCAGCAGACAGCGGACGGGGGGCCCTTACAATGAGCAGTTCTTC. Translating gives CASRQRTGGPYNEQFF.

This clone was observed a single time. The chain combines TRBV4-1 with TRBJ2-7, with 7 positions matching TRBD1. The CDR3 sequence is 17 residues long. Germline loops: CDR1 MGHRA, CDR2 YSYEKL. Trimming took 1 base from V and 3 from J; bases not matched to a gene: 12. Written as DNA, the CDR3 is TGCGCCAGCAGCCAAGCGCAATCCGGGACAGTCCGCTACGAGCAGTACTTC. Translated, it gives CASSQAQSGTVRYEQYF.

The table lists this clone with a few counts. The chain recombines TRBV6-5 with TRBJ1-1; D perhaps matches TRBD1 (5 bases). The V gene lost 6 bases and the J gene lost 11 bases, with 22 bases spanning the gap. The CDR3 loop spans 14 amino acids. Germline V lookup: CDR1 MNHEY, CDR2 SVGAGI. CDR3 sequence reads: CASRHSFGADGAFF. CDR3 coding DNA: TGTGCCAGCAGACACAGTTTTGGGGCCGATGGGGCTTTCTTT.

The V call is TRBV6-4, the J call TRBJ2-1, with 10 positions matching TRBD2. Germline V gene lookup returns CDR1 MRHNA and CDR2 SNTAGT. V lost 5 bases, J lost 0 bases, and 13 bases stayed unmatched. CDR3 size: 19 residues. Written as DNA, the CDR3 is TGTGCCAGCAGTCCCCTAGCGGGGGCGACCTACCCCTCCTACAATGAGCAGTTCTTC. Translation gives CASSPLAGATYPSYNEQFF.

V and J are TRBV5-1 and TRBJ2-7; TRBD1 might be the D (5 bases). Germline lookup yields CDR1 SGHRS and CDR2 YFSETQ. CDR3 length: 13 residues. V was cut by 6 bases and J by 6 bases, with 16 bases left in between. The CDR3 reads CASTSPGIGEQYF. The CDR3 bases are TGCGCCAGCACTTCCCCAGGGATCGGCGAGCAGTACTTC.

This clone came up once. Germline is not matched at one junction end, which may reflect a read error. The chain uses TRBV5-5 and TRBJ1-2; no definite D call. The germline gives CDR1 SGHKS, CDR2 YYEKEE (reference sequence). The CDR3 totals 14 residues. CDR3 amino acids: CASSPRTDNYDYTF. The CDR3 coding sequence is TGTGCCAGCAGCCCACGGACTGACAACTATGACTACACCTTC.

The rearrangement links TRBV12-5 to TRBJ1-2; 7 positions match TRBD1. Germline V CDR1 and CDR2: LGHNT, FRNRAP. The CDR3 consists of 17 residues. V lost 1 base to trimming and J lost 4 bases; unmatched junction nucleotides: 12. The CDR3 protein is CASGLGRTGTLVYGYTF. DNA for the CDR3: TGTGCTAGTGGTTTGGGGAGGACAGGCACACTTGTCTATGGCTACACCTTC.

This clone has just one count. V is TRBV3-1 (or the pseudogene TRBV3-2) and J is TRBJ2-1, with D maybe TRBD1 (5 bases). Deletions cut 2 bases from V and 9 bases from J, with 8 bases between. Germline V gene data show CDR1 as LGHDT and CDR2 as YNNKEL (reference sequence). The CDR3 runs 12 residues. Here the CDR3 reads CASSQTRAEQFF. As DNA, the CDR3 is TGTGCCAGCAGCCAAACCAGGGCTGAGCAGTTCTTC.

Of note for this clone: One end of the junction is discordant with germline, which a read error may explain. The DNA for the CDR3 is TGTGCCACCAGCGGAGAGCGGGGAAGCACAGATACGCAGTATTTT. It encodes CATSGERGSTDTQYF. The chain combines TRBV15 with TRBJ2-3, with TRBD2 matching 7 bases. Germline V gives CDR1 LNHNV, CDR2 YYDKDF (reference sequence). The CDR3 has 15 residues. The full variable domain, completed using reference TRBV15 and TRBJ2-3, is DAMVIQNPRYQVTQFGKPVTLSCSQTLNHNVMYWYQQKSSQAPKLLFHYYDKDFNNEADTPDNFQSRRPNTSFCFLDIRSPGLGDTAMYLCATSGERGSTDTQYFGPGTRLTVL.

The rearrangement links TRBV6-4 to TRBJ2-3, with 12 bases fitting TRBD2. This CDR3 has 15 amino acids. Unmatched junction bases numbered 5, after V lost 6 bases and J lost 4 bases. Germline-derived CDR1 and CDR2 are MRHNA and SNTAGT. The CDR3 here is CASSPLAGGPDTQYF. CDR3 bases: TGTGCCAGCAGCCCCCTAGCGGGGGGGCCAGATACGCAGTATTTT.

The chain is built from TRBV29-1 and TRBJ1-2; TRBD1 matches at 7 bases. CDR1 and CDR2 (germline): SQVTM, ANQGSEA. The CDR3 spans 14 residues. The ends lost 6 bases at V and 14 bases at J; junction bases unmatched: 21. The CDR3 coding sequence is TGCAGCGTGGAGGACAGGCGCTCTATGGAAAGTCAGACCTTC. It translates to CSVEDRRSMESQTF.

V is TRBV27 and J is TRBJ2-1; TRBD2 agrees at 7 bases. Unmatched junction bases numbered 6, after V lost 2 bases and J lost 8 bases. The V gene's germline CDR1 is MNHEY and CDR2 SMNVEV (reference sequence). This CDR3 has 14 amino acids. CDR3: CASSLGLAVDEQFF. The CDR3 DNA follows: TGTGCCAGCAGTTTAGGCCTAGCGGTTGATGAGCAGTTCTTC.

The rearrangement uses TRBV7-2 and TRBJ1-5, with unresolved D. V lost 3 bases, J lost 5 bases, and 5 bases lay in between. The CDR3 is made up of 12 amino acids. The V gene's germline CDR1 is SGHTA and CDR2 FQGNSA. CDR3 bases: TGTGCCAGCAGCTTTCAGGATCAGCCCCAGCATTTT. Its translation: CASSFQDQPQHF.

V usage is TRBV2 and J usage is TRBJ2-1, with 8 bases identical to TRBD1. V lost 7 bases, J lost 5 bases, and 4 bases stayed unmatched. This CDR3 has 13 residues. Germline assignment: CDR1 SNHLY and CDR2 FYNNEI. CDR3 DNA: TGTGCCAGCACGGGACAGGCCCACAATGAGCAGTTCTTC. This encodes CASTGQAHNEQFF.

The chain employs TRBV2 and TRBJ1-1; D is ambiguous. The CDR3 consists of 12 residues. Germline V lookup: CDR1 SNHLY, CDR2 FYNNEI. CDR3 coding DNA: TGTGCTCCCTCCGCAGGGAACACTGAAGCTTTCTTT. Translation gives CAPSAGNTEAFF.

The genes are TRBV6-5 and TRBJ2-1, with 10 nucleotides matching TRBD1. This CDR3 has 14 residues. The V gene end was trimmed by 4 bases and the J gene end by 6 bases; junction bases not matched to a gene: 3. Germline V lookup: CDR1 MNHEY, CDR2 SVGAGI. The CDR3 loop is CASSWDRGINEQFF. The CDR3 DNA follows: TGTGCCAGCAGTTGGGACAGGGGTATCAATGAGCAGTTCTTC.

The CDR3 sequence: CASSGGTGDGLGYTF. Written as DNA, the CDR3 is TGTGCCAGCAGCGGTGGGACAGGGGACGGTCTGGGCTACACCTTC. The V and J genes are TRBV5-4 and TRBJ1-2, with TRBD1 matching over 10 bases. In germline, CDR1 is SGHNT, CDR2 YYREEE (reference sequence). V lost 4 bases, J lost 8 bases, and 11 bases stayed unmatched. This CDR3 is 15 amino acids long.

CDR3 sequence reads: CASSRTSGETDTQYF. The CDR3 coding sequence is TGTGCCAGCAGCCGAACTAGCGGGGAGACAGATACGCAGTATTTT. The chain couples TRBV7-6 to TRBJ2-3; 10 positions match TRBD2. Germline V gene sequence: CDR1 SGHVS, CDR2 FNYEAQ. V dropped 5 bases and J dropped 3; count of bases not matched to a gene: 5. CDR3 size: 15 residues. The full variable domain, with the rest looked up from reference TRBV7-6 and TRBJ2-3, is GAGVSQSPRYKVTKRGQDVALRCDPISGHVSLYWYRQALGQGPEFLTYFNYEAQQDKSGLPNDRFSAERPEGSISTLTIQRTEQRDSAMYRCASSRTSGETDTQYFGPGTRLTVL.